This T cell receptor beta chain was sequenced during a study of T cells expressing NK-cell markers. At the level of the study: One of eight sequenced donors was HCMV-seronegative; the other seven were seropositive.

Study-level points and caveats: It was still unclear whether expanded NKG2C+ T cell clones were HCMV specific. For a handful of donors, the dominant NKG2C+ clonotypes made up roughly 1.0-7.5% of their CD8+ T cells.

Beta-chain TCR cDNA was generated via 5'RACE template switching with UMIs. TCRdb re-called the 5' RACE reads and catalogs CDR3 proteins one per entry, DNA excluded. The sample data list 350,000 to 400,000 distinct CDR3 sequences. In the case of this clonotype: Its antigen is unknown.

The TCR sequence derives from a woman in her fifties or sixties in good health. Sequenced material: blood T cells: a sorted CD56 or NKG2C T cell subset, CD4+ or CD8+ T cells, or bulk PBMC T cells (not recorded which).

CDR3 region: CASTSAGNTIYF. The gene calls are TRBV19 and TRBJ1-3. Looked up from germline, CDR1 is LNHDA and CDR2 is SQIVND (reference sequence). CDR3 size: 12 residues.